This T cell receptor beta chain was sequenced for a study of PD-L1 blockade in urothelial cancer. Overall study: Intravenous atezolizumab, 1,200 mg every 3 weeks, was begun by patients in the mid-2010s. In terms of prior chemotherapy, patients had received 0 to 3 regimens. The study's findings and limits: Pretreatment TCR clonality in blood under the median foretold superior survival.

The ends were cut back, 0 bases at V and 8 bases at J, with 8 bases in the middle. Germline V gene data show CDR1 as SGHRS and CDR2 as YFSETQ. This CDR3 is built from 13 residues. TCRdb's table, derived via immunoSEQ multiplex PCR, lists solely in-frame clones and lacks some. The sample lists 100,000 to 150,000 clones; more than 70% were seen once. With respect to this clone: What it binds is unknown.

Time point noted: peripheral blood 6 weeks after treatment start. All patients carried locally advanced or metastatic urothelial carcinoma. This sample comprised PBMCs, obtained around atezolizumab (anti-PD-L1) treatment. The rearrangement links TRBV5-1 to TRBJ1-4, with unresolved D. The receptor was isolated from a man between 50 and 59 years old with urothelial cancer. CDR3 DNA: TGCGCCAGCAGCTTGGGAGGGTCCGAAAAACTGTTTTTT. It codes for CASSLGGSEKLFF.